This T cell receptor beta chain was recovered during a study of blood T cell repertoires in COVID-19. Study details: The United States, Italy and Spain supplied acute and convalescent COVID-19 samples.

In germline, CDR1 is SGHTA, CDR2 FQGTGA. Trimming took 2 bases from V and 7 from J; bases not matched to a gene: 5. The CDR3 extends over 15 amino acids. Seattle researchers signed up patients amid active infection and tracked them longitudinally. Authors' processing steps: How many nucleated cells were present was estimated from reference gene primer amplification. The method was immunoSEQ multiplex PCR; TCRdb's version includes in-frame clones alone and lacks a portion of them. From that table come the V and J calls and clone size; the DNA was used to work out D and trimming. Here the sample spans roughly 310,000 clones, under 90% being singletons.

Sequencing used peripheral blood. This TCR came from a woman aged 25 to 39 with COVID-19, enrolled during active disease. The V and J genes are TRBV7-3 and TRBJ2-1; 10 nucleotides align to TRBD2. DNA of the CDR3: TGTGCCAGCAGCTTATTGGCTAGCGGGAGTAATGAGCAGTTCTTC. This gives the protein CASSLLASGSNEQFF.